Listed below are T cell receptor beta chains from one sample, sequenced in a study of T cell responses to AZD1222 COVID-19 vaccine. TCRdb's copy holds only in-frame clones and misses some; the assay was immunoSEQ multiplex PCR. Of around 100,000 clones listed, about 88% are singletons. This material consisted of peripheral blood, taken on day 0 of AZD1222 vaccination. The source is an adult in good health. Each CDR3 is given with its conserved first and last residue. D genes are given only for firm matches. Expanded clones get a size class; other rows say once, few or many, or leave the size out.

TRBD1,TRBV24-1,NA,TRBJ1-1,TGTGCCACCAGTGCCGGGACAGGCCTGCGTGCTTTCTTT,CATSAGTGLRAFF
NA,TRBV19,NA,TRBJ1-2,TGTGCCAGTAGCCAAGCGGAGGGGGGCGGCTACACCTTC,CASSQAEGGGYTF
TRBD2,TRBV18,NA,TRBJ2-7,TGTGCCAGCTCACCACCAGGACTAGCGATCGCACTCGAGCAGTACTTC,CASSPPGLAIALEQYF
TRBD2,TRBV27,NA,TRBJ2-1,TGTGCCAGCCACGGACTAGCGGGACCATACAATGAGCAGTTCTTC,CASHGLAGPYNEQFF
NA,TRBV6-4,once,TRBJ2-3,TGTGCCAGCAGTGGCAGTGCAGGTGGCCACACAGATACGCAGTATTTT,CASSGSAGGHTDTQYF
TRBD1,TRBV9,NA,TRBJ1-3,TGTGCCAGCAGCGGACGACAGGGGGCGAACACCATATATTTT,CASSGRQGANTIYF
NA,TRBV14,NA,TRBJ2-2,TGTGCCAGCAGCGGCATCCGGGGGTACGGGGAGCTGTTTTTT,CASSGIRGYGELFF
TRBD2,TRBV27,NA,TRBJ2-7,TGTGCCAGCAGTTTGGCGGGAGGCCCTCCCTACTGGGAGCAGTACTTC,CASSLAGGPPYWEQYF
NA,TRBV4-2,NA,TRBJ2-7,TGTGCCAGCCTGTCGGGGCCGCACTACGAGCAGTACTTC,CASLSGPHYEQYF
TRBD2,TRBV24-1,NA,TRBJ2-5,TGTGCCACCAGTGCCTGGACTAGCGGCCAAGAGACCCAGTACTTC,CATSAWTSGQETQYF
NA,TRBV2,once,TRBJ1-1,TGTGCCAGCAGTGATTTGACTCCCCAGTGGACTGAAGCTTTCTTT,CASSDLTPQWTEAFF
TRBD2,TRBV4-1,NA,TRBJ2-5,TGCGCCAGCAGCTCACGGACTAGCGGGAGGGATAGGGAGACCCAGTACTTC,CASSSRTSGRDRETQYF
NA,TRBV6-6,NA,TRBJ2-5,TGTGCCAGCAGTTCCGCCGACAGCCAAGAGACCCAGTACTTC,CASSSADSQETQYF
TRBD1,TRBV11-3,NA,TRBJ2-5,TGTGCCAGCAGCTTAGATGAGGGGGCTAGCTTCCAAGAGACCCAGTACTTC,CASSLDEGASFQETQYF
NA,TRBV9,few,TRBJ1-3,TGTGCCAGCAGCGTAGAGCAGGGGAGGTTCTCTGGAAACACCATATATTTT,CASSVEQGRFSGNTIYF
NA,TRBV12-5,NA,TRBJ2-5,TGTGCTAGTGGGCCATACAATCAAGAGACCCAGTACTTC,CASGPYNQETQYF
NA,TRBV5-1,NA,TRBJ1-1,TGCGCCAGCAGTTCTACCCCTAACACTGAAGCTTTCTTT,CASSSTPNTEAFF
TRBD2,TRBV7-9,NA,TRBJ2-2,TGTGCCAGCAGCTTAGACCCCGGGACTAGTATTGCCGGGGAGCTGTTTTTT,CASSLDPGTSIAGELFF
NA,TRBV7-9,NA,TRBJ1-1,TGTGCCAGCAGCGCCGGGGCCCATTGGGGCACTGAAGCTTTCTTT,CASSAGAHWGTEAFF
TRBD1,TRBV6-1,NA,TRBJ1-3,TGTGCCAGCAGTGGGACAGGGTTTAACTCTGGAAACACCATATATTTT,CASSGTGFNSGNTIYF
NA,TRBV19,NA,TRBJ1-4,TGTGCCAGTAGTAGGGGCACAGCTAATGAAAAACTGTTTTTT,CASSRGTANEKLFF
NA,TRBV4-1,NA,TRBJ1-1,TGCGCCAGCAGCCAAGATCTGGGAAACACTGAAGCTTTCTTT,CASSQDLGNTEAFF
NA,TRBV28,NA,TRBJ2-5,TGTGCCAGCCAAGGGACTCTCCAAGAGACCCAGTACTTC,CASQGTLQETQYF
NA,TRBV9,NA,TRBJ1-1,TGTGCCAGCAGCCCAGCCCTGGGGGGCGTCCCTGAAGCTTTCTTT,CASSPALGGVPEAFF
TRBD1,TRBV7-9,NA,TRBJ2-7,TGTGCCAGCAGACCAAGCTCCGGGACAGAGGATTCCTACGAGCAGTACTTC,CASRPSSGTEDSYEQYF
NA,TRBV27,NA,TRBJ2-6,TGTGCCAGCAGTTTTGGGTTCGGCTCTGGGGCCAACGTCCTGACTTTC,CASSFGFGSGANVLTF
NA,TRBV5-4,NA,TRBJ2-5,TGTGCCAGCCCAAAACTAGCCTGGGAGACCCAGTACTTC,CASPKLAWETQYF
TRBD2,TRBV5-4,NA,TRBJ2-2,TGTGCCAGCAGAAAAGGACTAGCGGGAGGGAACACCGGGGAGCTGTTTTTT,CASRKGLAGGNTGELFF
NA,TRBV4-1,once,TRBJ2-1,TGCGCCAGCAGCGGCCACCGTAGTAATGAGCAGTTCTTC,CASSGHRSNEQFF
TRBD1,TRBV5-1,NA,TRBJ1-1,TGCGCCAGCAGCGCCACAGGGGGCACTGAAGCTTTCTTT,CASSATGGTEAFF
NA,TRBV28,NA,TRBJ1-3,TGTGCCAGCCTTCCGGGAAGGAGAGTCTCTGGAAACACCATATATTTT,CASLPGRRVSGNTIYF
NA,TRBV10-1,NA,TRBJ1-1,TGCGCCAGCAGTGATTTAGGGTTT,CASSDLGF
NA,TRBV14,NA,TRBJ2-3,TGTGCCAGCAGCCAAAACTGGGTCAGGGCAGCAGATACGCAGTATTTT,CASSQNWVRAADTQYF
NA,TRBV18,NA,TRBJ1-1,TGTGCCAGCTCATTCCGGGCAATCGACGGGTCCACTGAAGCTTTCTTT,CASSFRAIDGSTEAFF
NA,TRBV27,NA,TRBJ2-3,TGTGCCAGCAGTTTACTAGTTGGATATACGCAGTATTTT,CASSLLVGYTQYF
NA,TRBV5-8,few,TRBJ1-5,TGTGCCAGCACCACTTTAGGAGGGCGGGATAATCAGCCCCAGCATTTT,CASTTLGGRDNQPQHF
TRBD1,TRBV7-2,NA,TRBJ1-1,TGTGCCAGCAGCCCTCGGACAGGGAGGGTCACTGAAGCTTTCTTT,CASSPRTGRVTEAFF
NA,TRBV21-1,NA,TRBJ2-3,TGTGCCAGCAGCAAAGGGGGAATAGACCCCAACACAGATACGCAGTATTTT,CASSKGGIDPNTDTQYF
NA,TRBV6-2/TRBV6-3,few,TRBJ1-2,TGTGCCAGCAGTCAAGAGTACCGCGGCTACACCTTC,CASSQEYRGYTF
NA,TRBV27,NA,TRBJ2-1,TGTGCCAGCGCGGTGCGTTGGGGGAATGAGCAGTTCTTC,CASAVRWGNEQFF
TRBD1,TRBV5-1,NA,TRBJ2-3,TGCGCCAGCAGCCGCAACAGGGGAAGCACAGATACGCAGTATTTT,CASSRNRGSTDTQYF
NA,TRBV12-3/TRBV12-4,NA,TRBJ2-3,TGTGCCAGCAGAGAACAGGATACGCAGTATTTT,CASREQDTQYF
TRBD1,TRBV6-6,few,TRBJ1-5,TGTGCCAGGGCACAGGGGGCGGATCAGCCCCAGCATTTT,CARAQGADQPQHF
TRBD2,TRBV5-1,NA,TRBJ2-2,TGCGCCAGCAGTTACAGACTAGCGGGGGTTACCGGGGAGCTGTTTTTT,CASSYRLAGVTGELFF
TRBD2,TRBV10-3,NA,TRBJ2-1,TGTGCCATCAGTGAGGTTCCTATAGCGGGAGCGCCTAATGAGCAGTTCTTC,CAISEVPIAGAPNEQFF
NA,TRBV30,NA,TRBJ2-1,TGTATCGCCTCCTCCTACAATGAGCAGTTCTTC,CIASSYNEQFF
NA,TRBV9,NA,TRBJ2-2,TGTGCCAGCAGCGTTAGACTAGTGGCGAACACCGGGGAGCTGTTTTTT,CASSVRLVANTGELFF
NA,TRBV3-1/TRBV3-2,NA,TRBJ2-2,TGTGCCAGCAGCCCGAGGGCGGGGGCAGGGCGCACCGGGGAGCTGTTTTTT,CASSPRAGAGRTGELFF
NA,TRBV15,NA,TRBJ1-1,TGTGCCACCAGCAGAGATCCGGGTACTGGTGGGACTGAAGCTTTCTTT,CATSRDPGTGGTEAFF
NA,TRBV11-2,NA,TRBJ2-3,TGTGCCAGCAGCTCGATCCTGAACACAGATACGCAGTATTTT,CASSSILNTDTQYF
NA,TRBV5-6,NA,TRBJ2-7,TGTGCCAGCAGCCTAGGACTCGGCAGCCCCTACGAGCAGTACTTC,CASSLGLGSPYEQYF